A selection of T cell receptor beta chains follows, all from one sample in a study of blood T cell repertoires in COVID-19. TCRdb keeps only in-frame clones here, not all; method: immunoSEQ multiplex PCR. The table includes about 68,000 clones, around 91% detected once. The material sequenced was peripheral blood. The origin of the receptors is a man aged 45-60 years with acute or convalescent COVID-19. Both conserved end residues are part of each CDR3. D genes are given only for firm matches. Part of the rows lack a size; the others show once, few, many or a class for expanded clones.

J | V | size | length | D | DNA | CDR3
TRBJ1-6 | TRBV4-2 | once | 18 | TRBD1 | TGTGCCAGCAGCCAGGTACTGACAGGGAGCTCCTATAATTCACCCCTCCACTTT | CASSQVLTGSSYNSPLHF
TRBJ2-1 | TRBV6-2/TRBV6-3 | once | 18 | TRBD2 | TGTGCCAGCAGTTCCCAAAACGGACTAGCGGGAGGGTTTAGTGAGCAGTTCTTC | CASSSQNGLAGGFSEQFF
TRBJ1-2 | TRBV19 | - | 13 | - | TGTGCCAGTAGTGGGACACCAAACTATGGCTACACCTTC | CASSGTPNYGYTF
TRBJ2-3 | TRBV28 | - | 12 | TRBD2 | TGTGCCAGCAGTCTCGGGACTAGAACGCAGTATTTT | CASSLGTRTQYF
TRBJ2-7 | TRBV23-1 | - | 14 | TRBD1 | TGCGCCAGCAGGCGACAGGGGCTGCCCTACGAGCAGTACTTC | CASRRQGLPYEQYF
TRBJ2-1 | TRBV21-1 | - | 16 | - | TGTGCCAGCATCAAACCCCGGGAAGGGGGGGGCAATGAGCAGTTCTTC | CASIKPREGGGNEQFF
TRBJ1-4 | TRBV19 | - | 15 | - | TGTGCCAGTAGTCGGTACACGGGATCGGGCGAAAAACTGTTTTTT | CASSRYTGSGEKLFF
TRBJ1-3 | TRBV7-2 | - | 15 | - | TGTGCCAGCAGCTTTGGGGCAAGCTCTGGAAACACCATATATTTT | CASSFGASSGNTIYF
TRBJ1-1 | TRBV7-9 | - | 15 | - | TGTGCCAGCAGCTTATGGATGGGGAGGGACACTGAAGCTTTCTTT | CASSLWMGRDTEAFF
TRBJ1-1 | TRBV19 | - | 16 | - | TGTGCCAGTAGTTTAACGAGAGGGAGGGCGGACACTGAAGCTTTCTTT | CASSLTRGRADTEAFF
TRBJ2-5 | TRBV29-1 | - | 14 | TRBD1 | TGCAGCGTTGGGGGACAGGGGGGTCGGGAGACCCAGTACTTC | CSVGGQGGRETQYF
TRBJ2-5 | TRBV5-1 | - | 11 | - | TGCGCCAGCAGCTTGCGGGAGACCCAGTACTTC | CASSLRETQYF
TRBJ2-3 | TRBV5-1 | - | 16 | TRBD2 | TGCGCCAGCAGCTTGGGACTAGCGGGAGTCTCAGATACGCAGTATTTT | CASSLGLAGVSDTQYF
TRBJ2-1 | TRBV6-2/TRBV6-3 | - | 15 | TRBD2 | TGTGCCAGCAGTCTAGGACTAGCGGACTACAATGAGCAGTTCTTC | CASSLGLADYNEQFF
TRBJ1-6 | TRBV9 | few | 15 | - | TGTGCCAGCGAACGGTCTGGGGGGAGGAGTCCACCCCTCCACTTT | CASERSGGRSPPLHF
TRBJ1-2 | TRBV9 | - | 14 | - | TGTGCCAGCAGCGTAGCTTTTCAGGGTGGTGGCTACACCTTC | CASSVAFQGGGYTF
TRBJ2-5 | TRBV5-1 | - | 12 | - | TGCGCCAGCAGGGACACAGAAGAGACCCAGTACTTC | CASRDTEETQYF
TRBJ1-5 | TRBV19 | - | 16 | TRBD1 | TGTGCCAGTAGTACAAAAACCGGGACAGGGGACCAGCCCCAGCATTTT | CASSTKTGTGDQPQHF
TRBJ2-3 | TRBV19 | - | 17 | - | TGTGCCAGTAGTATTTCCGGGACAGCGGGTGGCACAGATACGCAGTATTTT | CASSISGTAGGTDTQYF
TRBJ1-2 | TRBV27 | - | 14 | - | TGTGCCAGCAGTTTTGGCAGGCCGCAATATGGCTACACCTTC | CASSFGRPQYGYTF
TRBJ1-1 | TRBV28 | - | 15 | TRBD1 | TGTGCCAGCAGTCCCCTAAAGGGGGCCGTGACTGAAGCTTTCTTT | CASSPLKGAVTEAFF
TRBJ1-5 | TRBV30 | - | 14 | - | TGTGCCTGGAGTAAAACCAGGGGCGATCAGCCCCAGCATTTT | CAWSKTRGDQPQHF
TRBJ1-2 | TRBV6-5 | - | 12 | - | TGTGCCAGCAGTTCAGGGGACTATGGCTACACCTTC | CASSSGDYGYTF
TRBJ1-2 | TRBV24-1 | few | 14 | TRBD1 | TGTGCCACCAGTTACGGGGACAGGGTAACTGGCTACACCTTC | CATSYGDRVTGYTF
TRBJ2-3 | TRBV4-1 | - | 18 | TRBD2 | TGCGCCAGCAGCCAATCCCCCTTGGCGGGAGGGCCCACAGATACGCAGTATTTT | CASSQSPLAGGPTDTQYF
TRBJ2-2 | TRBV11-2 | few | 14 | - | TGTGCCAGCAGCTTAGAAGCGTACACCGGGGAGCTGTTTTTT | CASSLEAYTGELFF
TRBJ1-5 | TRBV30 | once | 14 | - | TGTGCCTGGAGCGAAACCAGGGGCCTTCAGCCCCAGCATTTT | CAWSETRGLQPQHF
TRBJ1-1 | TRBV6-5 | - | 14 | TRBD1 | TGTGCCAGCAGTTTCGACAGGGGGGGCACTGAAGCTTTCTTT | CASSFDRGGTEAFF
TRBJ2-7 | TRBV29-1 | once | 13 | TRBD1 | TGCAGCGTTGTGATACAGGGGTCCCACGAGCAGTACTTC | CSVVIQGSHEQYF
TRBJ2-7 | TRBV20-1 | few | 13 | - | TGCAGTGCTAGTTTAAACCGGGCCTACGAGCAGTACTTC | CSASLNRAYEQYF
TRBJ2-3 | TRBV7-9 | - | 13 | - | TGTGCCAGCAATACCCGGGACACAGATACGCAGTATTTT | CASNTRDTDTQYF
TRBJ1-2 | TRBV11-2 | - | 13 | - | TGTGCCAGCAGCTTCCAGGTATCCCATGGCTACACCTTC | CASSFQVSHGYTF
TRBJ2-1 | TRBV28 | - | 16 | - | TGTGCCAGCAGCCCGGCCCTGGCGAGGACTTACAATGAGCAGTTCTTC | CASSPALARTYNEQFF
TRBJ2-1 | TRBV5-5 | - | 17 | - | TGTGCCAGCAGCTTTGGGTTCGGGAGTTTTACCTACAATGAGCAGTTCTTC | CASSFGFGSFTYNEQFF
TRBJ1-4 | TRBV3-1/TRBV3-2 | once | 14 | - | TGTGCCAGCAGCCAAGGTCTGGAGAATGAAAAACTGTTTTTT | CASSQGLENEKLFF
TRBJ2-7 | TRBV6-5 | few | 14 | TRBD1 | TGTGCCAGCAGTATGGGGACAGGGACCTACGAGCAGTACTTC | CASSMGTGTYEQYF
TRBJ1-5 | TRBV19 | - | 14 | TRBD1 | TGTGCCAGTAGTCCGCGACAGGGGGGTAAGCCCCAGCATTTT | CASSPRQGGKPQHF
TRBJ1-6 | TRBV6-5 | - | 15 | TRBD1 | TGTGCCAGCAGACCCGGACAGGCTTTTGTTCGAGCCCTCCACTTT | CASRPGQAFVRALHF
TRBJ2-1 | TRBV5-4 | once | 13 | TRBD1 | TGTGCCAGCAGCGGACAGGGTTGGAATGAGCAGTTCTTC | CASSGQGWNEQFF
TRBJ1-1 | TRBV5-1 | - | 14 | - | TGCGCCAGCGGTGTTGGATCGACTAACACTGAAGCTTTCTTT | CASGVGSTNTEAFF
TRBJ1-2 | TRBV28 | - | 14 | - | TGTGCCAGCAGTAGGCCGGGGTCCTACTATGGCTACACCTTC | CASSRPGSYYGYTF
TRBJ2-1 | TRBV7-6 | - | 15 | - | TGTGCCAGCAGCCGATCGAGGGCCTCAGGGGATGAGCAGTTCTTC | CASSRSRASGDEQFF
TRBJ2-2 | TRBV4-2 | few | 14 | - | TGTGCCAGCAGCCAAGGGAGCGACCCCGGGGAGCTGTTTTTT | CASSQGSDPGELFF
TRBJ1-3 | TRBV11-3 | - | 14 | - | TGTGCCAGCAGCGCAATGGAGGCTGGAAACACCATATATTTT | CASSAMEAGNTIYF
TRBJ2-3 | TRBV2 | - | 15 | TRBD2 | TGTGCCAGCAGTAGACTAGCGGGAGGGCCTGATACGCAGTATTTT | CASSRLAGGPDTQYF
TRBJ2-1 | TRBV11-2 | - | 17 | TRBD2 | TGTGCCAGCAGCTCCCCGCTCGGGACTAGCGGGAGCAATGAGCAGTTCTTC | CASSSPLGTSGSNEQFF
TRBJ2-3 | TRBV24-1 | - | 16 | TRBD2 | TGTGCCACCAGTGATTCCCCCGGGAGGGGCACAGATACGCAGTATTTT | CATSDSPGRGTDTQYF
TRBJ2-2 | TRBV11-3 | once | 16 | - | TGTGCCAGCAGCTTCGGGGAATCCCCGAACACCGGGGAGCTGTTTTTT | CASSFGESPNTGELFF
TRBJ2-2 | TRBV19 | - | 18 | TRBD2 | TGTGCCAGTAGTGCAGCCTGGGGACTAGCGGGTTTCACCGGGGAGCTGTTTTTT | CASSAAWGLAGFTGELFF
TRBJ2-1 | TRBV3-1/TRBV3-2 | - | 15 | TRBD2 | TGTGCCAGCAGCCAACTAGCGGGAGGGATCCGTGAGCAGTTCTTC | CASSQLAGGIREQFF
TRBJ2-1 | TRBV30 | - | 14 | - | TGTGCCTGGAGCAAGAGCGGGACAATCAATGAGCAGTTCTTC | CAWSKSGTINEQFF
TRBJ1-2 | TRBV7-9 | few | 14 | - | TGTGCCAGCAGCTACTCCGACAGGAACTATGGCTACACCTTC | CASSYSDRNYGYTF
TRBJ1-1 | TRBV3-1/TRBV3-2 | - | 12 | - | TGTGCCAGCAGCCAAGCCAGACATGAAGCTTTCTTT | CASSQARHEAFF
TRBJ2-5 | TRBV6-6 | - | 19 | TRBD2 | TGTGCCAGCAGCTACTCGAAGAGCTTGATGGGTCTAGCGGGGGAGACCCAGTACTTC | CASSYSKSLMGLAGETQYF
TRBJ2-2 | TRBV4-3 | - | 16 | - | TGCGCCAGCAGCCAAGATCCGGGACAGAACACCGGGGAGCTGTTTTTT | CASSQDPGQNTGELFF
TRBJ1-2 | TRBV27 | - | 15 | TRBD1 | TGTGCCAGCAGTCGCGGACCGGGACAGGGATCGGACTACACCTTC | CASSRGPGQGSDYTF
TRBJ2-3 | TRBV6-5 | - | 14 | TRBD2 | TGTGCCAGCAGTCTAGCGGGAGATCTGGATACGCAGTATTTT | CASSLAGDLDTQYF
TRBJ2-1 | TRBV11-2 | - | 17 | - | TGTGCCAGCAGCTTAGATCTACGGAGCGGCAGGAACAATGAGCAGTTCTTC | CASSLDLRSGRNNEQFF
TRBJ1-5 | TRBV19 | - | 13 | TRBD1 | TGTGCCAGTGCCGGACAGGGGCATCAGCCCCAGCATTTT | CASAGQGHQPQHF